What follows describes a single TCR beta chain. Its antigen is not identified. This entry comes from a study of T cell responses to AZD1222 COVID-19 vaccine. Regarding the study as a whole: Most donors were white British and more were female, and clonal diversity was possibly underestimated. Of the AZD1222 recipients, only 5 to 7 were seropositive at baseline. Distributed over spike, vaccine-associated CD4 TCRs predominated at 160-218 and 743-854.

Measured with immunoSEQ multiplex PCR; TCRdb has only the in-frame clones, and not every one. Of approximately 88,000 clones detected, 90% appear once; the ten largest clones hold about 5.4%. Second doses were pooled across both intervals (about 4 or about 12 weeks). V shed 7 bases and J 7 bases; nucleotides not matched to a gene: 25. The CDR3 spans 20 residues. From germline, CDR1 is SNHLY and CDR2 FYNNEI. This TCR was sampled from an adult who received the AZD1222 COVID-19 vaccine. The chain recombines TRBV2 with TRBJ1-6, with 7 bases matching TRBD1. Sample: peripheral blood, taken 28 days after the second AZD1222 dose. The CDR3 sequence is CASKLRGGFEAVYFNSPLHF. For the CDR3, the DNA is TGTGCCAGCAAACTCAGAGGGGGCTTCGAGGCCGTATATTTCAATTCACCCCTCCACTTT. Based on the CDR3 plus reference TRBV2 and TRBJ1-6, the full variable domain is EPEVTQTPSHQVTQMGQEVILRCVPISNHLYFYWYRQILGQKVEFLVSFYNNEISEKSEIFDDQFSVERPDGSNFTLKIRSTKLEDSAMYFCASKLRGGFEAVYFNSPLHFGNGTRLTVT.